This passage covers 19 T cell receptor beta chains from one sample sequenced in a study of blood T cell repertoires in COVID-19. Repertoires were generated with immunoSEQ multiplex PCR, while TCRdb's copy carries only in-frame clones and drops some. The sample shows 140,000 to 150,000 clones, approximately 91% of them seen only once. Specimen: peripheral blood. All receptors derive from a man between 65 and 80 years old with acute or convalescent COVID-19.

This chain connects TRBV11-2 to TRBJ1-2; possible D gene TRBD1, 5 bases. CDR1 and CDR2 (germline): SGHAT, FQNNGV. The CDR3 is made up of 18 amino acids. The V gene lost 2 bases and the J gene lost 5 bases, with 24 bases spanning the gap. In DNA, the CDR3 is TGTGCCAGCAGCTTACCAGGGAGTAACTTGGCGGGAACTTATGGCTACACCTTC. It translates to CASSLPGSNLAGTYGYTF.

The rearrangement uses TRBV4-2 and TRBJ1-2, with TRBD1 matching over 7 bases. Germline lookup yields CDR1 LGHNA and CDR2 YNFKEQ. Germline trimming cut 1 base from V and 7 bases from J; bases unmatched to any gene: 9. The CDR3 is made up of 15 amino acids. For the CDR3, the DNA is TGTGCCAGCAGCCAAGTGGCCAGGGGGAGCGGTGGCTACACCTTC. Its translation: CASSQVARGSGGYTF.

The rearrangement links TRBV5-6 to TRBJ1-4; 7 nucleotides match TRBD1. From germline, CDR1 is SGHDT and CDR2 YYEEEE. The CDR3 consists of 14 residues. V shed 3 bases and J 5 bases; nucleotides not matched to a gene: 4. CDR3 sequence: CASSWGQNNEKLFF. The CDR3 DNA follows: TGTGCCAGCAGCTGGGGACAGAACAATGAAAAACTGTTTTTT.

The gene calls are TRBV6-8 and TRBJ1-4; 10 bases match TRBD1. The V gene end was trimmed by 9 bases and the J gene end by 5 bases; junction bases not matched to a gene: 6. CDR3 length: 14 residues. CDR1 is MNHGY, CDR2 SAAAGT, per germline. CDR3 amino acids: CARRRGQGNEKLFF. The CDR3, as DNA: TGTGCCAGGAGAAGGGGACAGGGGAATGAAAAACTGTTTTTT.

The chain links TRBV27 to TRBJ2-5, with D tentatively TRBD2 (6 bases). Between the trimmed V and J ends, which lost 0 bases and 4 bases, there was a span of 12 bases. Germline CDR1 reads MNHEY; CDR2 reads SMNVEV (reference sequence). The CDR3 totals 15 residues. In DNA, the CDR3 is TGTGCCAGCAGTTTATCTGCGGGATTTCCAGAGACCCAGTACTTC. This sequence encodes CASSLSAGFPETQYF.

The chain joins TRBV3-1 (or the pseudogene TRBV3-2) to TRBJ2-5, with D possibly being TRBD2 (6 bases). The CDR3 contains 14 residues. CDR1 LGHDT and CDR2 YNNKEL come from the germline V gene (reference sequence). Trimming removed 4 bases at V and 4 bases at J, with 13 bases between. CDR3 residues: CASSPIAGGETQYF. The CDR3 coding sequence is TGTGCCAGCAGCCCAATCGCCGGGGGAGAGACCCAGTACTTC.

This chain joins TRBV5-1 and TRBJ2-3; the match to TRBD1 covers 7 bases. Germline CDR1 reads SGHRS; CDR2 reads YFSETQ. CDR3 length: 14 residues. Trimming took 6 bases from V and 3 from J; bases not matched to a gene: 7. The CDR3 spells CASNLQGRTDTQYF. The DNA of the CDR3 is TGCGCCAGCAACCTACAGGGGAGAACAGATACGCAGTATTTT.

The count of this clone is one. This rearrangement joins TRBV27 to TRBJ2-7; 8 bases line up with TRBD1. V dropped 6 bases and J dropped 9; count of bases not matched to a gene: 10. In germline, CDR1 is MNHEY, CDR2 SMNVEV (reference sequence). The CDR3 extends over 13 amino acids. The CDR3 sequence is CASRTDRELGQYF. CDR3 nucleotides: TGTGCCAGCAGGACGGACAGGGAACTCGGGCAGTACTTC.

This clone has just a few counts. The CDR3 region is CASSQRQITPAGELFF. CDR3 coding DNA: TGTGCCAGCAGCCAAAGACAGATCACACCGGCGGGGGAGCTGTTTTTT. V usage is TRBV7-9 and J usage is TRBJ2-2, with a possible D match to TRBD1 (5 bases). V was pared by 5 bases and J by 8 bases, with 21 bases between. This CDR3 is 16 amino acids long. Per the germline V gene, CDR1 is SEHNR and CDR2 is FQNEAQ (reference sequence).

CDR3 residues: CASSPSGTRGNEQFF. The CDR3 DNA reads TGTGCCAGCAGCCCGTCCGGGACAAGGGGCAATGAGCAGTTCTTC. The chain links TRBV11-3 to TRBJ2-1; D may be TRBD1 (6 bases). There are 15 residues in the CDR3. Germline values: CDR1 SGHNT, CDR2 YENEEA. V was shortened by 5 bases and J by 6 bases, with 17 bases between the two germline ends.

The table lists this clone with a few counts. This chain joins TRBV7-2 and TRBJ2-3; TRBD2 agrees at 7 bases. The trim removed 2 bases at V and 0 bases at J, leaving 2 bases unmatched. The CDR3 covers 15 residues. CDR1 SGHTA and CDR2 FQGNSA come from the germline V gene. In nucleotides, the CDR3 is TGTGCCAGCAGCTTAATTAGCGGGAGCACAGATACGCAGTATTTT. Translated: CASSLISGSTDTQYF.

This chain connects TRBV7-3 to TRBJ2-2; D unresolved. The CDR3 consists of 14 residues. Germline V lookup: CDR1 SGHTA, CDR2 FQGTGA. V gave up 4 bases and J gave up 0 bases, with 6 bases separating them. The CDR3 DNA follows: TGTGCCAGCAGCTCCTACTCGAACACCGGGGAGCTGTTTTTT. Protein: CASSSYSNTGELFF.

This chain uses TRBV27 with TRBJ2-7; TRBD1 agrees at 9 bases. This CDR3 has 14 amino acids. CDR1 and CDR2 from the germline V gene are MNHEY and SMNVEV (reference sequence). V dropped 2 bases and J dropped 3; count of bases not matched to a gene: 2. For the CDR3, the DNA is TGTGCCAGCAGTTTAGGACAGGGGATCTACGAGCAGTACTTC. Translation gives CASSLGQGIYEQYF.

This clone is a singleton in its sample. The gene calls are TRBV27 and TRBJ1-6, with D perhaps TRBD1 (5 bases). The CDR3 totals 18 residues. In germline, CDR1 is MNHEY, CDR2 SMNVEV (reference sequence). The V end lost 1 base, the J end lost 0 bases, and 13 bases lay between the germline ends. The CDR3 DNA reads TGTGCCAGCAGTTTATACTCGGGGACTAGCTCCTATAATTCACCCCTCCACTTT. Amino acids: CASSLYSGTSSYNSPLHF.

This clone showed up just once. V gene TRBV15 combines with J gene TRBJ2-7; 7 nucleotides align to TRBD1. The V gene end was trimmed by 0 bases and the J gene end by 4 bases; junction bases not matched to a gene: 9. CDR1 is LNHNV and CDR2 is YYDKDF in the germline V gene (reference sequence). This CDR3 is 16 amino acids long. The CDR3 loop is CATSRDRRDREYEQYF. Written as DNA, the CDR3 is TGTGCCACCAGCAGAGATCGACGAGACAGGGAATACGAGCAGTACTTC. Supplemented by reference TRBV15 and TRBJ2-7, the full variable domain reads DAMVIQNPRYQVTQFGKPVTLSCSQTLNHNVMYWYQQKSSQAPKLLFHYYDKDFNNEADTPDNFQSRRPNTSFCFLDIRSPGLGDTAMYLCATSRDRRDREYEQYFGPGTRLTVT.

The rearrangement links TRBV9 to TRBJ1-6; the D gene is possibly TRBD1 (5 bases). The germline V gene has CDR1 SGDLS and CDR2 YYNGEE. The CDR3 has 13 amino acids. Trimming removed 1 base at V and 12 bases at J, with 11 bases between. CDR3 in amino acids: CASSVTPQGPLHF. Here the CDR3 DNA reads TGTGCCAGCAGCGTAACACCTCAGGGACCCCTCCACTTT.

J is TRBJ1-6 and V is TRBV3-1 (or the pseudogene TRBV3-2); no reliable D call. Trimming took 3 bases from V and 11 from J, leaving 14 bases between them. CDR3 length: 14 residues. In germline, CDR1 is LGHDT, CDR2 YNNKEL (reference sequence). The CDR3 DNA is TGTGCCAGCAGCCATCCCTCGGCACAGACACCCCTCCACTTT. Its translation is CASSHPSAQTPLHF.

The chain combines TRBV6-6 with TRBJ1-3; D perhaps matches TRBD1 (6 bases). Trimming took off 0 bases at V and 2 bases at J, with 8 bases between the two ends. The CDR3 has 15 amino acids. The germline gives CDR1 MNHNY, CDR2 SVGAGI (reference sequence). The CDR3 is CASSYSPGAGNTIYF. The CDR3 DNA follows: TGTGCCAGCAGTTACTCTCCAGGGGCTGGAAACACCATATATTTT.

The chain couples TRBV7-9 to TRBJ1-1; no clear D gene. CDR1 and CDR2 (germline): SEHNR, FQNEAQ (reference sequence). The V end lost 2 bases, the J end lost 1 base, and 8 bases lay between the germline ends. This CDR3 region has 14 residues. The CDR3 reads CASSLTTANTEAFF. DNA for the CDR3: TGTGCCAGCAGCTTAACAACAGCGAACACTGAAGCTTTCTTT.